These T cell receptor beta chains were read from a single sample in a study of OX40 agonist ivuxolimab in advanced cancers. The data were produced by immunoSEQ multiplex PCR, yet TCRdb's version contains in-frame clones alone and is incomplete. The sample lists about 64,000 clones, approximately 90% occurring once. Sequencing was performed on CD4+ or CD8+ T cells sorted from blood, taken in a trial of the OX40 agonist ivuxolimab. The receptors were gathered from an adult with an advanced solid tumor such as melanoma, head and neck, liver or kidney cancer. CDR3s include the opening cysteine and the closing phenylalanine or tryptophan. Each record gives: V gene, D gene, J gene, clone size, CDR3 protein, CDR3 DNA. D genes are given only for firm matches. The size entry is marked missing in some rows and otherwise reads once, few, many or a size class.

TRBV6-1	NA	TRBJ2-5	NA	CASSEYGQGTPQETQYF	TGTGCCAGCAGTGAATACGGGCAGGGGACCCCCCAAGAGACCCAGTACTTC
TRBV27	NA	TRBJ2-3	NA	CASSLLRPPRRRTADTQYF	TGTGCCAGCAGTTTACTAAGGCCCCCGAGGAGAAGGACGGCAGATACGCAGTATTTT
TRBV21-1	NA	TRBJ2-2	NA	CASSRGTGPGELFF	TGTGCCAGCAGCAGAGGGACAGGCCCCGGGGAGCTGTTTTTT
TRBV13	TRBD2	TRBJ2-3	NA	CASSLTGGFGDTQYF	TGTGCCAGCAGCTTAACGGGAGGCTTTGGAGATACGCAGTATTTT
TRBV7-2	NA	TRBJ2-6	NA	CASSSGANVLTF	TGTGCCAGTTCTTCTGGGGCCAACGTCCTGACTTTC
TRBV5-1	NA	TRBJ1-1	NA	CASSLGGARTEAFF	TGCGCCAGCAGCCTGGGAGGGGCACGGACAGAAGCTTTCTTT
TRBV5-1	NA	TRBJ2-2	NA	CASSLGFRSNTGELFF	TGCGCCAGCAGCTTGGGATTTCGCTCGAACACCGGGGAGCTGTTTTTT
TRBV5-1	NA	TRBJ2-5	NA	CASSLERGVTQYF	TGCGCCAGCAGCTTGGAAAGGGGTGTGACCCAGTACTTC
TRBV13	NA	TRBJ2-2	NA	CASSVAGTGELFF	TGTGCCAGCAGCGTTGCGGGCACCGGGGAGCTGTTTTTT
TRBV18	NA	TRBJ2-7	NA	CASSPTDDLVEQYF	TGTGCCAGCTCACCCACAGACGACTTGGTAGAGCAGTACTTC
TRBV15	NA	TRBJ1-4	NA	CATSRAGLALPTNEKLFF	TGTGCCACCAGCAGAGCGGGCCTTGCTTTACCAACTAATGAAAAACTGTTTTTT
TRBV5-4	TRBD2	TRBJ2-5	NA	CASSLGTSGPVLGETQYF	TGTGCCAGCAGCTTGGGGACTAGCGGCCCCGTGCTTGGTGAGACCCAGTACTTC
TRBV18	NA	TRBJ1-5	NA	CASSGTAEQPQHF	TGTGCCAGCTCCGGGACGGCAGAGCAGCCCCAGCATTTT
TRBV7-9	TRBD1	TRBJ1-5	few	CASSWGQSDQPQHF	TGTGCCAGCAGCTGGGGACAGTCCGATCAGCCCCAGCATTTT
TRBV5-4	TRBD2	TRBJ2-2	NA	CASSSPLAGKNTGELFF	TGTGCCAGCAGCTCCCCACTAGCGGGGAAAAACACCGGGGAGCTGTTTTTT
TRBV19	TRBD1	TRBJ2-2	once	CASSNRGLGTGELFF	TGTGCCAGTAGTAACAGGGGGCTGGGCACCGGGGAGCTGTTTTTT
TRBV18	NA	TRBJ1-1	NA	CASSPGFANTEAFF	TGTGCCAGCTCACCAGGGTTTGCTAACACTGAAGCTTTCTTT
TRBV30	TRBD2	TRBJ2-1	NA	CAWSRLAGEQFF	TGTGCCTGGAGTCGACTAGCGGGGGAGCAGTTCTTC
TRBV5-1	NA	TRBJ1-6	NA	CASSLLEAGEASPLHF	TGCGCCAGCAGCTTGTTGGAGGCAGGGGAGGCTTCACCCCTCCACTTT
TRBV19	TRBD2	TRBJ2-1	NA	CASSIGGSGSAHEQFF	TGTGCCAGTAGTATAGGGGGAAGCGGGAGCGCACATGAGCAGTTCTTC
TRBV6-5	NA	TRBJ1-1	NA	CASSDWGNTEAFF	TGTGCCAGCAGTGATTGGGGTAACACTGAAGCTTTCTTT
TRBV7-9	TRBD1	TRBJ2-2	NA	CASSLGGQANTGELFF	TGTGCCAGCAGCCTTGGGGGACAGGCGAACACCGGGGAGCTGTTTTTT
TRBV20-1	NA	TRBJ2-6	NA	CGAGANVLTF	TGCGGGGCCGGGGCCAACGTCCTGACTTTC
TRBV18	NA	TRBJ2-1	NA	CASSPTVAGYNEQFF	TGTGCCAGCTCACCAACAGTCGCGGGGTACAATGAGCAGTTCTTC
TRBV27	NA	TRBJ1-1	NA	CASSLSGLSLNTEAFF	TGTGCCAGCAGTTTATCGGGACTTAGTTTGAACACTGAAGCTTTCTTT
TRBV7-9	NA	TRBJ1-1	once	CASRPGAQGNTEAFF	TGTGCCAGCAGGCCGGGGGCCCAGGGGAACACTGAAGCTTTCTTT
TRBV5-6	TRBD1	TRBJ2-7	NA	CASSFQGAPSYEQYF	TGTGCCAGCAGCTTTCAGGGGGCTCCTTCCTACGAGCAGTACTTC
TRBV2	TRBD2	TRBJ2-2	NA	CASREREGITGELFF	TGTGCCAGCAGAGAGCGGGAGGGTATCACCGGGGAGCTGTTTTTT
TRBV5-1	TRBD2	TRBJ2-1	NA	CASSGTSGRYEQFF	TGCGCCAGCAGCGGTACTAGCGGGAGATATGAGCAGTTCTTC
TRBV6-5	NA	TRBJ2-7	NA	CASRRDIFTYEQYF	TGTGCCAGCAGGAGGGACATCTTCACCTACGAGCAGTACTTC
TRBV6-5	TRBD2	TRBJ2-7	NA	CASSYSTSGSHEQYF	TGTGCCAGCAGTTACTCGACTAGCGGGAGCCACGAGCAGTACTTC
TRBV5-1	NA	TRBJ2-7	NA	CASSLGVGEQYF	TGCGCCAGCAGCTTAGGCGTTGGCGAGCAGTACTTC
TRBV5-4	NA	TRBJ2-3	NA	CASTWRLGGTDTQYF	TGTGCCAGCACCTGGAGACTAGGAGGCACAGATACGCAGTATTTT
TRBV9	NA	TRBJ2-5	NA	CASSVGASSLQETQYF	TGTGCCAGCAGCGTAGGTGCTAGCAGCCTGCAAGAGACCCAGTACTTC
TRBV2	NA	TRBJ2-2	once	CASSESGANTGELFF	TGTGCCAGCAGTGAGTCGGGGGCCAACACCGGGGAGCTGTTTTTT
TRBV19	NA	TRBJ2-1	NA	CASSILKAGYSDEQFF	TGTGCCAGTAGTATACTAAAGGCGGGGTACTCCGATGAGCAGTTCTTC
TRBV19	NA	TRBJ2-7	NA	CASSTSWYEQYF	TGTGCCAGTAGTACATCGTGGTACGAGCAGTACTTC
TRBV21-1	NA	TRBJ2-7	NA	CALTRWVGGWSGRAHYEQYF	TGTGCCCTAACAAGATGGGTGGGGGGATGGAGCGGGAGGGCCCACTACGAGCAGTACTTC
TRBV7-9	TRBD1	TRBJ1-1	NA	CASSRPGGSAEAFF	TGTGCCAGCAGCCGTCCAGGGGGTTCGGCTGAAGCTTTCTTT
TRBV5-1	NA	TRBJ2-2	NA	CASSFGQRNTGELFF	TGCGCCAGCAGCTTCGGACAGCGTAACACCGGGGAGCTGTTTTTT
TRBV5-1	NA	TRBJ2-7	NA	CASSAAPGTGTYEQYF	TGCGCCAGCAGCGCGGCACCAGGAACGGGAACCTACGAGCAGTACTTC
TRBV27	NA	TRBJ2-7	NA	CASSLTRSTREQYF	TGTGCCAGCAGTCTGACTAGGTCGACCCGCGAGCAGTACTTC
TRBV20-1	NA	TRBJ1-2	NA	CSARDDYGYTF	TGCAGTGCTAGAGATGACTATGGCTACACCTTC
TRBV5-1	TRBD2	TRBJ2-3	NA	CASSVGLAASTDTQYF	TGCGCCAGCAGCGTGGGACTAGCGGCTAGCACAGATACGCAGTATTTT
TRBV10-3	NA	TRBJ2-2	NA	CAISESREVTGELFF	TGTGCCATCAGTGAGTCGAGAGAGGTCACCGGGGAGCTGTTTTTT
TRBV7-2	NA	TRBJ2-3	NA	CASSLSDRHTQYF	TGTGCCAGCAGCTTATCCGACCGTCATACGCAGTATTTT
TRBV7-2	NA	TRBJ2-3	NA	CASSPAGGLGADTQYF	TGTGCCAGCAGCCCAGCTGGCGGGCTGGGGGCAGATACGCAGTATTTT
TRBV18	TRBD1	TRBJ1-2	NA	CASSLTTGGAMDGYTF	TGTGCCAGCTCACTTACGACAGGGGGCGCGATGGATGGCTACACCTTC
TRBV2	TRBD2	TRBJ2-6	NA	CASSEWTSGIWANVLTF	TGTGCCAGCAGTGAGTGGACTAGCGGGATCTGGGCCAACGTCCTGACTTTC
TRBV27	TRBD1	TRBJ1-5	NA	CASSSRGLSNQPQHF	TGTGCCAGCAGTTCCAGGGGGCTTAGCAATCAGCCCCAGCATTTT
TRBV5-5	NA	TRBJ2-1	NA	CASELSTSAGNEQFF	TGTGCCAGCGAACTCTCCACATCAGCAGGGAATGAGCAGTTCTTC
TRBV2	NA	TRBJ2-1	NA	CASSVQSYNEQFF	TGTGCCAGCAGTGTACAGTCCTACAATGAGCAGTTCTTC
TRBV30	TRBD2	TRBJ2-2	NA	CAWSRTGASGSTGELFF	TGTGCCTGGAGTCGCACCGGGGCTAGCGGGAGTACCGGGGAGCTGTTTTTT
TRBV5-5	NA	TRBJ1-4	few	CASSLFFGEKLFF	TGTGCCAGCAGCTTGTTTTTCGGTGAAAAACTGTTTTTT
TRBV5-1	TRBD2	TRBJ2-1	NA	CASSLTSGSINEQFF	TGCGCCAGCAGCCTGACTAGCGGGTCTATCAATGAGCAGTTCTTC
TRBV30	NA	TRBJ1-2	NA	CAWSVHGLGGYTF	TGTGCCTGGAGTGTGCATGGGTTGGGTGGCTACACCTTC
TRBV10-3	NA	TRBJ2-7	NA	CAISEVYEQYF	TGTGCCATCAGTGAGGTGTACGAGCAGTACTTC